This T cell receptor (beta chain) was found in a study of blood T cell repertoires in COVID-19. About the study: Sample material is recorded as cDNA or gDNA derived from T cells, B-cell-depleted T cells, or PBMCs.

The authors' processing: Reference gene primer amplification gave estimated nucleated cell counts. Sequencing was performed with immunoSEQ multiplex PCR; in TCRdb, only in-frame clones are kept and a portion is missing. That table is the source of V, J and clone size, and D and trimming were worked out from the DNA. This sample yields approximately 240,000 clones, of which roughly 80% are seen a single time; 1.3% belongs to the top ten. This clone is a singleton in its sample. This CDR3 has 14 amino acids. Germline V gene data show CDR1 as SNHLY and CDR2 as FYNNEI. Losses at the gene ends were 6 bases for V and 3 bases for J; bases not matched to a gene: 7.

The sample comprised PBMCs or T cells enriched from blood (not recorded which). The chain employs TRBV2 and TRBJ1-1, with TRBD1 identical over 7 bases. The sequence was obtained from a woman aged 35 to 49 with acute COVID-19. The CDR3 DNA follows: TGTGCCAGCAGGGGACTGGGACAGTACACTGAAGCTTTCTTT. This gives the protein CASRGLGQYTEAFF.